Below are 11 T cell receptor beta chains sequenced from a single sample in a study of T cells in narcolepsy. Clones were read by immunoSEQ multiplex PCR, and TCRdb kept only the in-frame ones, dropping some. Seen here are about 31,000 clones, about three quarters observed once, and the top ten hold around 1.3%. Sequencing input: CD45RA- memory CD4+ T cells from PBMCs. All receptors derive from a human donor with narcolepsy.

The chain combines TRBV5-6 with TRBJ2-7; weak D call: TRBD1 (6 bases). The V gene's germline CDR1 is SGHDT and CDR2 YYEEEE. The length of the CDR3 is 13 residues. The germline V and J ends were trimmed by 6 bases and 4 bases, with 14 bases remaining between them. CDR3 nucleotide sequence: TGTGCCAGCAACCCAGGGGTGGGTTACGAGCAGTACTTC. It encodes CASNPGVGYEQYF.

About this clone itself: A read error may account for a junction end that differs from germline. The chain combines TRBV11-2 with TRBJ1-3; D is undetermined. Germline V gene sequence: CDR1 SGHAT, CDR2 FQNNGV. The CDR3 covers 14 residues. CDR3 loop: CASGSILSGSTIYF. The CDR3 DNA follows: TGTGCCAGCGGGTCCATACTCTCTGGAAGCACCATATATTTT.

The rearrangement uses TRBV15 and TRBJ2-3, with TRBD2 identical over 9 bases. The CDR3 length is 17 residues. CDR1 is LNHNV, CDR2 YYDKDF, per germline (reference sequence). Unmatched junction bases numbered 4, after V lost 0 bases and J lost 0 bases. Here the CDR3 reads CATSRDALAGSTDTQYF. As DNA, the CDR3 is TGTGCCACCAGCAGAGATGCTCTAGCGGGGAGCACAGATACGCAGTATTTT.

This clone has just one count. The CDR3 DNA sequence: TGTGCCAGCTCACCAATTGCGTGGCTGGAAGCTTTCTTT. Translated: CASSPIAWLEAFF. V gene TRBV18 combines with J gene TRBJ1-1, with D unresolved. Deletions cut 2 bases from V and 8 bases from J, with 12 bases between. The V gene's germline CDR1 is KGHSH and CDR2 LQKENI. There are 13 residues in the CDR3.

This clone was recorded a few times. In nucleotides, the CDR3 is TGTGCCAGCAGCGTAGAAGGTGCCGGGGCCAACGTCCTGACTTTC. Its protein is CASSVEGAGANVLTF. This sequence joins TRBV9 and TRBJ2-6, with D unclear. Germline V gives CDR1 SGDLS, CDR2 YYNGEE. V was shortened by 0 bases and J by 4 bases, with 8 bases between the two germline ends. The CDR3 sequence is 15 residues long.

CDR3 coding DNA: TGCGCCAGCAGCTTACGGACTGGGGGTGGCGGGGATGAGCAGTTCTTC. Translated: CASSLRTGGGGDEQFF. The chain links TRBV5-1 to TRBJ2-1; TRBD2 might be the D (6 bases). V was trimmed by 2 bases and J by 8 bases, leaving 20 bases between them. Looked up from germline, CDR1 is SGHRS and CDR2 is YFSETQ. The CDR3 runs 16 residues.

This sequence joins TRBV30 and TRBJ1-5, with D perhaps TRBD1 (6 bases). CDR1 and CDR2 from the germline V gene are GTSNPN and SVGIG (reference sequence). Trimming took 4 bases from V and 5 from J, leaving 12 bases between them. The CDR3 contains 13 residues. CDR3: CAWNSGADQPQHF. The CDR3 DNA is TGTGCCTGGAACTCGGGGGCCGATCAGCCCCAGCATTTT.

The CDR3 loop is CASSLQENTEAFF. CDR3 nucleotides: TGTGCCAGCAGCCTTCAGGAGAACACTGAAGCTTTCTTT. V and J are TRBV14 and TRBJ1-1; no reliable D call. Germline V lookup: CDR1 SGHDN, CDR2 FVKESK. CDR3 length: 13 residues. The V end was cut by 4 bases, the J end by 1 base, with 7 bases between.

This clone was observed a handful of times. The chain joins TRBV6-5 to TRBJ1-2, with D perhaps TRBD1 (6 bases). Trimming cost V 7 bases and J 2 bases, with 11 bases left between them. The germline V gene has CDR1 MNHEY and CDR2 SVGAGI. The CDR3 is 13 residues long. The CDR3 region has the DNA TGTGCCAGCATGATGAGGGGGAACTATGGCTACACCTTC. Translation gives CASMMRGNYGYTF.

V gene TRBV28 combines with J gene TRBJ2-7, with D maybe TRBD1 (6 bases). CDR1 is MDHEN, CDR2 SYDVKM, per germline. The CDR3 covers 14 residues. V lost 6 bases to trimming and J lost 2 bases, with 14 bases between them. This CDR3 reads CASSLQGIAYEQYF. Here the CDR3 DNA reads TGTGCCAGCAGCCTACAGGGTATCGCCTACGAGCAGTACTTC.

This clone has just a few counts. A read error may account for a junction end that differs from germline. The chain employs TRBV19 and TRBJ1-1, with 8 bases aligning to TRBD1. This CDR3 contains 13 residues. Per the germline V gene, CDR1 is LNHDA and CDR2 is SQIVND (reference sequence). Here the CDR3 reads CAGRQGMNTEAFF. In DNA, the CDR3 is TGTGCCGGTAGACAGGGGATGAACACTGAAGCTTTCTTT.